Each of the 23 T cell receptor beta chains below was sequenced from the same sample in a study of human T cells and chemical hapten exposure. Time point here: patch test 2, 6 weeks after DPC sensitization. The treatment was: therapeutic diphenylcyclopropenone sensitization with weekly scalp DPC. TCRdb called the RACE reads again in MiXCR, with one record for every CDR3 protein. The top ten clones hold about 5.4% of a sample with about 380,000 distinct CDR3 sequences, nearly 6.5% of them seen once. Here the sequenced sample was whole blood, taken in connection with sensitization to the hapten diphenylcyclopropenone (DPC). These receptors all come from a young woman with alopecia areata. Some clones in this sample may be carry-over from other donors' samples.

This clonotype was found a few times. This rearrangement joins TRBV27 to TRBJ2-3; perhaps TRBD2 as D (6 bases). The length of the CDR3 is 15 residues. With 6 bases removed from V and 2 bases from J, the gap between germline ends came to 15 bases. Germline V gene lookup returns CDR1 MNHEY and CDR2 SMNVEV (reference sequence). CDR3 nucleotides: TGTGCCAGCAGACCATTTAGCGGTTACACAGATACGCAGTATTTT. Encoded protein: CASRPFSGYTDTQYF.

This clonotype was counted only a few times. The chain uses TRBV12-3 or TRBV12-4 and TRBJ2-7; TRBD1 or TRBD2 may be the D gene (6 bases each). The length of the CDR3 is 13 residues. Deletions cut 5 bases from V and 1 base from J, with 9 bases between. The CDR3 sequence is CASSGGTSYEQYF. The CDR3 region has the DNA TGTGCCAGCAGTGGGGGGACATCCTACGAGCAGTACTTC.

This clonotype was counted only a few times. An end of the junction does not agree with germline; a read error may underlie this. As DNA, the CDR3 is TGTGCCAGCAGTTACGGGACAGGGATAGGTAGCGATCAGCCCCAGCATTTT. Translation: CASSYGTGIGSDQPQHF. The chain is built from TRBV6-6 and TRBJ1-5; 9 bases line up with TRBD1. Germline V gene sequence: CDR1 MNHNY, CDR2 SVGAGI (reference sequence). CDR3 length equals 17 residues.

This chain uses TRBV6-5 with TRBJ1-2, with unresolved D. This CDR3 contains 17 residues. Germline values: CDR1 MNHEY, CDR2 SVGAGI. Trimming took off 0 bases at V and 3 bases at J, with 17 bases between the two ends. DNA of the CDR3: TGTGCCAGCAGTTACTCTTACCGGACGTTGCAGGACTATGGCTACACCTTC. It translates to CASSYSYRTLQDYGYTF.

This sequence joins TRBV6-5 and TRBJ2-2, with no clear D. The germline gives CDR1 MNHEY, CDR2 SVGAGI. This CDR3 is built from 13 residues. Deletions cut 0 bases from V and 4 bases from J, with 3 bases between. CDR3 region: CASSYSSTGELFF. DNA of the CDR3: TGTGCCAGCAGTTACTCTTCCACCGGGGAGCTGTTTTTT.

The chain links TRBV11-2 to TRBJ2-3, with 12 bases lining up with TRBD2. The CDR3 totals 18 residues. Trimming cost V 4 bases and J 6 bases; bases outside gene matches: 14. Germline loops: CDR1 SGHAT, CDR2 FQNNGV. CDR3 sequence: CASSSRSTSGGPGDTQYF. CDR3 DNA sequence: TGTGCCAGCAGCTCAAGGTCCACTAGCGGGGGGCCGGGGGATACGCAGTATTTT.

This chain links TRBV29-1 with TRBJ2-3; D remains ambiguous. V was pared by 4 bases and J by 1 base, with 24 bases between. The CDR3 is 18 amino acids. Per germline, CDR1 SQVTM and CDR2 ANQGSEA. CDR3 in DNA: TGCAGCGTTGTGACCCCGCGCCGAACCTTTCAGGGCACAGATACGCAGTATTTT. Translation gives CSVVTPRRTFQGTDTQYF.

This clonotype appeared many times. The V and J genes are TRBV6-1 and TRBJ2-3; D is ambiguous. The germline CDR1 and CDR2 sequences are MNHNS and SASEGT. This CDR3 has 14 residues. V lost 2 bases and J 0 bases, leaving 6 bases between the germline ends. CDR3 loop: CASSEQESTDTQYF. DNA of the CDR3: TGTGCCAGCAGTGAACAGGAGAGCACAGATACGCAGTATTTT.

This clonotype appeared many times. The gene calls are TRBV29-1 and TRBJ2-3; D is unclear. V was cut by 5 bases and J by 6 bases, with 9 bases left in between. The germline V gene encodes CDR1 SQVTM and CDR2 ANQGSEA. The CDR3 has 11 residues. This chain's CDR3 is CSVMIVDTQYF. In nucleotides, the CDR3 is TGCAGCGTTATGATCGTGGATACGCAGTATTTT.

This clonotype came up many times. J is TRBJ1-1 and V is TRBV7-3, with D perhaps TRBD1 (5 bases). Germline assignment: CDR1 SGHTA and CDR2 FQGTGA. V was cut by 0 bases and J by 4 bases, with 15 bases left in between. This CDR3 is 16 amino acids long. The CDR3 sequence: CASSLTGGARSTEAFF. The CDR3 bases are TGTGCCAGCAGCTTAACGGGCGGGGCGAGATCCACTGAAGCTTTCTTT. The complete variable domain, with remaining parts taken from reference TRBV7-3 and TRBJ1-1, reads GAGVSQTPSNKVTEKGKYVELRCDPISGHTALYWYRQSLGQGPEFLIYFQGTGAADDSGLPNDRFFAVRPEGSVSTLKIQRTERGDSAVYLCASSLTGGARSTEAFFGQGTRLTVV.

This clonotype was seen at least ten times. The gene calls are TRBV15 and TRBJ1-1; TRBD1 aligns across 9 bases. Germline CDR1 LNHNV, CDR2 YYDKDF (reference sequence). This CDR3 has 17 amino acids. J was trimmed by 1 base and V by 0 bases; bases with no gene match: 6. The CDR3 coding sequence is TGTGCCACCAGCAGAGAAAGGGGACAGGGACCGAACACTGAAGCTTTCTTT. Protein product: CATSRERGQGPNTEAFF.

V is TRBV15 and J is TRBJ1-6; D call uncertain. Trimming left V 0 bases short and J 10 bases short, with 7 bases between. This CDR3 spans 13 amino acids. Per germline, CDR1 LNHNV and CDR2 YYDKDF (reference sequence). CDR3 sequence (DNA): TGTGCCACCAGCAGAGATCAGGAATCACCCCTCCACTTT. Amino acids: CATSRDQESPLHF.

A few counts support this clonotype. The rearrangement joins TRBV4-2 to TRBJ1-2; D might be TRBD1 (6 bases). Trimming cost V 4 bases and J 6 bases, with 15 bases left between them. There are 14 residues in the CDR3. Germline-derived CDR1 and CDR2 are LGHNA and YNFKEQ. The CDR3: CASSPAPDSDGYTF. In DNA form, the CDR3 reads TGTGCCAGCAGCCCCGCCCCGGACAGCGATGGCTACACCTTC.

This clonotype showed up just a few times. This sequence joins TRBV11-2 and TRBJ2-1, with a tentative D call TRBD2 (5 bases). Germline values: CDR1 SGHAT, CDR2 FQNNGV. The CDR3 is 13 residues long. V was shortened by 3 bases and J by 8 bases, with 11 bases between the two germline ends. DNA of the CDR3: TGTGCCAGCAGCTTCTATTTGAGGGATGAGCAGTTCTTC. Encoded protein: CASSFYLRDEQFF.

Ten or more counts support this clonotype. The chain is built from TRBV7-9 and TRBJ2-2, with D perhaps matching TRBD1 or TRBD2 (5 bases each). With 5 bases removed from V and 0 bases from J, the gap between germline ends came to 19 bases. Germline V lookup: CDR1 SEHNR, CDR2 FQNEAQ (reference sequence). This CDR3 has 18 amino acids. The CDR3 DNA is TGTGCCAGCAGCGATACTACATGGGGACCGCCGAACACCGGGGAGCTGTTTTTT. Amino acids: CASSDTTWGPPNTGELFF. Variable domain in full (rest from reference TRBV7-9 and TRBJ2-2): DTGVSQNPRHKITKRGQNVTFRCDPISEHNRLYWYRQTLGQGPEFLTYFQNEAQLEKSRLLSDRFSAERPKGSFSTLEIQRTEQGDSAMYLCASSDTTWGPPNTGELFFGEGSRLTVL.

This chain connects TRBV5-1 to TRBJ2-5; no clear D. CDR3 length equals 13 residues. Germline V gives CDR1 SGHRS, CDR2 YFSETQ. The V end was cut by 4 bases, the J end by 3 bases, with 10 bases between. CDR3 protein: CASSPGSEETQYF. The CDR3 nucleotides read TGCGCCAGCAGCCCCGGTTCAGAAGAGACCCAGTACTTC.

This clonotype has at least ten counts. J is TRBJ1-5 and V is TRBV18; possibly TRBD1 for D (5 bases). V was shortened by 0 bases and J by 4 bases, with 10 bases between the two germline ends. From germline, CDR1 is KGHSH and CDR2 LQKENI. CDR3 size: 15 residues. CDR3: CASSPPGDGNQPQHF. The CDR3 nucleotides read TGTGCCAGCTCACCACCAGGGGACGGGAATCAGCCCCAGCATTTT.

The gene calls are TRBV6-6 and TRBJ2-1; 8 bases are shared with TRBD1. V was clipped by 6 bases and J by 1 base; unmatched bases: 5. CDR3 size: 15 residues. Per germline, CDR1 MNHNY and CDR2 SVGAGI (reference sequence). The chain's CDR3 is CASSLRGQSYNEQFF. The CDR3 nucleotides are TGTGCCAGCAGCCTCAGGGGGCAATCCTACAATGAGCAGTTCTTC.

This clonotype occurred many times. The V and J genes are TRBV18 and TRBJ1-5; tentative D call: TRBD1 (5 bases). The CDR3 is made up of 15 amino acids. Between the trimmed V and J ends, which lost 2 bases and 0 bases, there was a span of 8 bases. Germline V gene data show CDR1 as KGHSH and CDR2 as LQKENI. The CDR3 is CASSPTGDSNQPQHF. In DNA, the CDR3 is TGTGCCAGCTCACCAACGGGGGATAGCAATCAGCCCCAGCATTTT.

This clonotype has ten or more counts. The chain has TRBV7-2 and TRBJ1-1; D not certain. Looked up from germline, CDR1 is SGHTA and CDR2 is FQGNSA. CDR3 length: 14 residues. Trimming removed 5 bases at V and 2 bases at J, with 12 bases between. In nucleotides, the CDR3 is TGTGCCAGCAGCCTGATGGACTCTAACACTGAAGCTTTCTTT. This encodes CASSLMDSNTEAFF.

This clonotype showed up many times. The chain is built from TRBV20-1 and TRBJ1-6; TRBD1 matches 9 bases. Germline V gene sequence: CDR1 DFQATT, CDR2 SNEGSKA (reference sequence). The CDR3 runs to 16 residues. Trimming removed 6 bases from V and 0 bases from J; junction bases left unmatched: 6. In nucleotides, the CDR3 is TGCAGTGCGAACGACAGGGGGAGCTCCTATAATTCACCCCTCCACTTT. Its protein is CSANDRGSSYNSPLHF.

This clonotype has a handful of counts. The V gene is TRBV4-3, the J gene TRBJ1-4; 9 nucleotides line up with TRBD1. The trim removed 3 bases at V and 8 bases at J, leaving 7 bases unmatched. The CDR3 length is 15 residues. Germline V gene data show CDR1 as LGHNA and CDR2 as YSLEER. The CDR3 DNA reads TGCGCCAGCAGCCAGGCCGGGACAGGGCACGAAAAACTGTTTTTT. It specifies CASSQAGTGHEKLFF.

This clonotype was observed at least ten times. The J gene is TRBJ1-2, the V gene TRBV28; D is unclear. Trimming removed 4 bases from V and 8 bases from J, with 11 bases in between. The CDR3 is 12 amino acids. Per the germline V gene, CDR1 is MDHEN and CDR2 is SYDVKM. This CDR3 is CASSSKDSGYTF. The CDR3 DNA reads as TGTGCCAGCAGTTCGAAGGATTCCGGCTACACCTTC.